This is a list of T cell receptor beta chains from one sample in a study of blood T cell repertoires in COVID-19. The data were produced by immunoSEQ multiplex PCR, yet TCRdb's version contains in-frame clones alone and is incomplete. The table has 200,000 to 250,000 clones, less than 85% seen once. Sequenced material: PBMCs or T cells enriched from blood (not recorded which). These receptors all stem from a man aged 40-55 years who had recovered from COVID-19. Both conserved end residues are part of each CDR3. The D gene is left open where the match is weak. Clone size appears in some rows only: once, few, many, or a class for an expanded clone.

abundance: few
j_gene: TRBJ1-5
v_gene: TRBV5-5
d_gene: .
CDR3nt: TGTGCCAGCAGCTTGGAACAGCTCAATCAGCCCCAGCATTTT
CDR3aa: CASSLEQLNQPQHF

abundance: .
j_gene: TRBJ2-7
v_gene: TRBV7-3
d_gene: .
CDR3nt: TGTGCCAGCAGCGAAACAGGGCAAGAGCAGTACTTC
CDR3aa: CASSETGQEQYF

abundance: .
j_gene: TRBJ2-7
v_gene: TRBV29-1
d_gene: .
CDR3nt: TGCAGCGTTGAGTTGGGGGGCGAGCAGTACTTC
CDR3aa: CSVELGGEQYF

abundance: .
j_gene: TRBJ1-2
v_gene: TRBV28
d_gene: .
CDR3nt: TGTGCCAGCAGTTTAAATTACACGCCCAGGGACTATGGCTACACCTTC
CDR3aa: CASSLNYTPRDYGYTF

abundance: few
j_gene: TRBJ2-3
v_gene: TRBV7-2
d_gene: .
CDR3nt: TGTGCCAGCAGCTTACAGGGGCTCACAGATACGCAGTATTTT
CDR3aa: CASSLQGLTDTQYF

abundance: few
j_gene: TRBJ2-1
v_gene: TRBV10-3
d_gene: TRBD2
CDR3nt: TGTGCCATCAGTGAGGGCGGGAGAGGGAATGAGCAGTTCTTC
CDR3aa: CAISEGGRGNEQFF

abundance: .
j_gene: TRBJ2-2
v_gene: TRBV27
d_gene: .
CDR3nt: TGTGCCAGCAGTCCAATACTGGGAGTAGCGAACACCGGGGAGCTGTTTTTT
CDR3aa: CASSPILGVANTGELFF

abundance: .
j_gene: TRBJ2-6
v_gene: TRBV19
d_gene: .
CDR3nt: TGTGCCAGTAGCTCCCGCAGTCTCGTCCTGACTTTC
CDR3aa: CASSSRSLVLTF

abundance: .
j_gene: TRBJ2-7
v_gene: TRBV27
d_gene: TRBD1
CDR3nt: TGTGCCAGCAGTCCAATCCTCTCGACAGGGCCCTACTACGAGCAGTACTTC
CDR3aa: CASSPILSTGPYYEQYF

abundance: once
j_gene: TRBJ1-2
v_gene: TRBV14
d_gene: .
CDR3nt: TGTGCCAGCAGCCTTGACAGAAACTATGGCTACACCTTC
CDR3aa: CASSLDRNYGYTF

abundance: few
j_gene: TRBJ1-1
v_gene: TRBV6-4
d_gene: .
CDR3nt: TGTGCCAGCAGTGACTCGGGCAGTCCAGGGGTAGCTTTCTTT
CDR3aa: CASSDSGSPGVAFF

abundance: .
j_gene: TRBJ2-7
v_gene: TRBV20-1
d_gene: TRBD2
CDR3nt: TGCAGTGCTAGTGGTAGCGGGAGAGGGTACGAGCAGTACTTC
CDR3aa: CSASGSGRGYEQYF

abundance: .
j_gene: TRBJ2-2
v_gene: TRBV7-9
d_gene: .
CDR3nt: TGTGCCAGCAGCTCAATGACATGGGTAGACACCGGGGAGCTGTTTTTT
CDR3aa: CASSSMTWVDTGELFF

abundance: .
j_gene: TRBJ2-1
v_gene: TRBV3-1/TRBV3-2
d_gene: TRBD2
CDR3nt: TGTGCCAGCAGCCAAGTATCAAGTCTAGCGGGAGTAAGTTCCTACAATGAGCAGTTCTTC
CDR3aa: CASSQVSSLAGVSSYNEQFF

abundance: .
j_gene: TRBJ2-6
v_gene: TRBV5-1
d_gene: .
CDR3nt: TGCGCCAGCAGCTTGGCGTCTGGGGCCAACGTCCTGACTTTC
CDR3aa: CASSLASGANVLTF

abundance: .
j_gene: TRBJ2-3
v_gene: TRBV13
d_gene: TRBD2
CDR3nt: TGTGCCAGCAGCGCCTCAAGCGGGAGAGGGGATACGCAGTATTTT
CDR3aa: CASSASSGRGDTQYF

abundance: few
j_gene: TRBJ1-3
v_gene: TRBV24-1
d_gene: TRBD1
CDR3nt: TGTGCCACCACGGACAGGACTGGAAACACCATATATTTT
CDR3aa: CATTDRTGNTIYF

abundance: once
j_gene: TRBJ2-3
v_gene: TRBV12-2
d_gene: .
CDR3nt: TGTGCAAGTCGCCCTAGCAACAGGGCAGATACGCAGTATTTT
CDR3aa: CASRPSNRADTQYF

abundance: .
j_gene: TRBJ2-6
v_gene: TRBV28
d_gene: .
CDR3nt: TGTGCCAGCACCCCAGGCCGGGGTTTGACAGGGGCCAACGTCCTGACTTTC
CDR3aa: CASTPGRGLTGANVLTF

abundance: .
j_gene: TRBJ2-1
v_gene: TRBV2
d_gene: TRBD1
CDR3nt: TGTGCCAGCAGCGATCCGGGACAGGGGGCGATTTGGCAGTTCTTC
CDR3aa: CASSDPGQGAIWQFF

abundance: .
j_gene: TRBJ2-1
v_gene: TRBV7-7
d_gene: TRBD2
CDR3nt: TGTGCTAGCAGCTTAGTAGCGGGAGCGCGAAATGAGCAGTTCTTC
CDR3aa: CASSLVAGARNEQFF

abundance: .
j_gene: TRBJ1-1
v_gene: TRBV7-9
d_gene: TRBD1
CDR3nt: TGTGCCAGCAGCCCAACACCGGGACAGGGTTGGGCTTTCTTT
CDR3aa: CASSPTPGQGWAFF

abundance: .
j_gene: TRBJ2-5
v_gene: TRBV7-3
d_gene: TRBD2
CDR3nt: TGTGCCAGCAGCTTAACAGCGGGACAAGAGACCCAGTACTTC
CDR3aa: CASSLTAGQETQYF

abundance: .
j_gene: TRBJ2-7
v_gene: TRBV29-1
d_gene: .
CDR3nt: TGCAGCGTGGAAGGACCCGACTTTCAGCAGTACTTC
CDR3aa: CSVEGPDFQQYF

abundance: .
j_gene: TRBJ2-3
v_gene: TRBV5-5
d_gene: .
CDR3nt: TGTGCCAGCAGCAGGGGGTCCCCCACAGATACGCAGTATTTT
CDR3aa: CASSRGSPTDTQYF

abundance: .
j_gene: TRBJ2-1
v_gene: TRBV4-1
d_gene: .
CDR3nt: TGCGCCAGCAGCCAAGTAGGGGGGGGAGTGGTTGATGAGCAGTTCTTC
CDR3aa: CASSQVGGGVVDEQFF

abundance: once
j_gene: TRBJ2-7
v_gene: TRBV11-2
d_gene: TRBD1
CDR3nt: TGTGCCAGCAGCACCGGAGGGACAGGGGTGCCCTACGAGCAGTACTTC
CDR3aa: CASSTGGTGVPYEQYF

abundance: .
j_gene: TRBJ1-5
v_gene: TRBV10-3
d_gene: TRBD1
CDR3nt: TGTGCCATCAGACCCGGGACAGGGGGCAATCAGCCCCAGCATTTT
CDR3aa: CAIRPGTGGNQPQHF

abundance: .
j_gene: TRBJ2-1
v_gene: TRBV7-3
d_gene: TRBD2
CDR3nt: TGTGCCAGCAGCTTAATAGGGACTAGCGGATCCTACAATGAGCAGTTCTTC
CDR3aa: CASSLIGTSGSYNEQFF

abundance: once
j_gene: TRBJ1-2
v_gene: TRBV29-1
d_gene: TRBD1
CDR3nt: TGCAGCGTTAGACCGGGACAGGGGGATGGCTACACCTTC
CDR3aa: CSVRPGQGDGYTF

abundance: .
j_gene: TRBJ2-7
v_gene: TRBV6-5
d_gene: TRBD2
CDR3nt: TGTGCCAGCAGCCTAGGACTAGCGGACTCCTACGAGCAGTACTTC
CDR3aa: CASSLGLADSYEQYF

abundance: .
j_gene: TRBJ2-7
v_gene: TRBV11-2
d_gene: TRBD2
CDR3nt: TGTGCCAGCAGCTTAGGACTAGCGGGACGCGAGCAGTACTTC
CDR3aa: CASSLGLAGREQYF

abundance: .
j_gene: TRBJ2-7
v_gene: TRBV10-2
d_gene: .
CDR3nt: TGCGCCAGCAGTGGAAAAACCCAGGGATCCTACGAGCAGTACTTC
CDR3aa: CASSGKTQGSYEQYF

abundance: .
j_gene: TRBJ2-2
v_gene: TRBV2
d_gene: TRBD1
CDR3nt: TGTGCCAGCAGCGAGACCAGGACAGGGGGGCGAACCGGGGAGCTGTTTTTT
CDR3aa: CASSETRTGGRTGELFF

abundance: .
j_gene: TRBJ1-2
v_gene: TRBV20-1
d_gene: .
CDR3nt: TGCAGTGCTAGTCCGGGAAGGATATCTGGCTACACCTTC
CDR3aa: CSASPGRISGYTF

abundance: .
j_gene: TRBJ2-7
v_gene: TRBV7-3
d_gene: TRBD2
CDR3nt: TGTGCCAGCAGCCTCCTAGCGGGAGGTTCGAACGAGCAGTACTTC
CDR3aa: CASSLLAGGSNEQYF

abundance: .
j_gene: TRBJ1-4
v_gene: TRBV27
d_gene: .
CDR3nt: TGTGCCAGCAGTCCCCACATAGCAGCTAATGAAAAACTGTTTTTT
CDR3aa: CASSPHIAANEKLFF

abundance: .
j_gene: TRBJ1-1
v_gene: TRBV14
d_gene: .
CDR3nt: TGTGCCAGCAGCCAGGGGGGAACGCGAGCTTTCTTT
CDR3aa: CASSQGGTRAFF

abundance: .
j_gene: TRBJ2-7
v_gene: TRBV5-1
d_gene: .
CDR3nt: TGCGCCAGCAGCGCGACAGTCGGGTCCTACGAGCAGTACTTC
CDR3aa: CASSATVGSYEQYF

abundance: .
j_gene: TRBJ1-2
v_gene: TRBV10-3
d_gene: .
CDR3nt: TGTGCCATCAGACCGCCAGGCCGGGGCTACACCTTC
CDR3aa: CAIRPPGRGYTF

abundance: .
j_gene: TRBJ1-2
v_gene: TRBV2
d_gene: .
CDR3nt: TGTGCCAGCACCCCCCTTGAAGCCTACACCTTC
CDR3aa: CASTPLEAYTF

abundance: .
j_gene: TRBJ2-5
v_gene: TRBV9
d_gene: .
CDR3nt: TGTGCCAGCAGTACTGAGGGCCGAAAACAAGAGACCCAGTACTTC
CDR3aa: CASSTEGRKQETQYF

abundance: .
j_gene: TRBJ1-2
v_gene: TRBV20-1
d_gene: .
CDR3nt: TGCAGCCCCAGAACTAACTATGGCTACACCTTC
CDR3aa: CSPRTNYGYTF

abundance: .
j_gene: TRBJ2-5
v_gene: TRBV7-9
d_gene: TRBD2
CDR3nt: TGTGCCAGCAGCTTGGCTAGCGGCCAAGAGACCCAGTACTTC
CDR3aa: CASSLASGQETQYF

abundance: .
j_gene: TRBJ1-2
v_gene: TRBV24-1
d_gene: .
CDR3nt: TGTGCCACCAGCTCCCCCGGGAATGGCTACACCTTC
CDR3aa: CATSSPGNGYTF

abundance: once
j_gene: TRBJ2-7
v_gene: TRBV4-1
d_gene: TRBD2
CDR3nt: TGCGCCAGCAGCCAAGTCCTAGCGGGAGCTTCCTCCTACGAGCAGTACTTC
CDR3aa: CASSQVLAGASSYEQYF